The 7 T cell receptor beta chains presented below share a single source sample, sequenced in a study of blood T cell repertoires in COVID-19. TCRdb's copy holds only in-frame clones and misses some; the assay was immunoSEQ multiplex PCR. The repertoire has about 200,000 clones, 81% of them found once; the top ten carry approximately 8.7%. The sample comprised peripheral blood. Every receptor here comes from a woman of 80 years or more with acute or convalescent COVID-19.

This sequence joins TRBV28 and TRBJ2-4; D uncertain. The CDR3 loop spans 15 amino acids. The V end lost 3 bases, the J end lost 1 base, and 10 bases lay between the germline ends. Germline loops: CDR1 MDHEN, CDR2 SYDVKM. CDR3 coding DNA: TGTGCCAGCAGTTTTGAAAGCTTGGCCAAAAACATTCAGTACTTC. Protein: CASSFESLAKNIQYF. The full variable domain, with the rest looked up from reference TRBV28 and TRBJ2-4, is DVKVTQSSRYLVKRTGEKVFLECVQDMDHENMFWYRQDPGLGLRLIYFSYDVKMKEKGDIPEGYSVSREKKERFSLILESASTNQTSMYLCASSFESLAKNIQYFGAGTRLSVL.

The chain uses TRBV27 and TRBJ1-1; no firm D call. The CDR3 length is 13 residues. Germline-derived CDR1 and CDR2 are MNHEY and SMNVEV (reference sequence). V was shortened by 6 bases and J by 7 bases, with 15 bases between the two germline ends. The CDR3 loop is CASSPLGQSEAFF. The CDR3 DNA sequence: TGTGCCAGCAGCCCGTTGGGCCAGAGTGAAGCTTTCTTT.

This clone was detected a few times. The chain recombines TRBV5-1 with TRBJ2-1, with TRBD2 matching 9 bases. The CDR3 has 15 residues. The V segment lost 3 bases and the J segment 8 bases; nucleotides outside the gene matches: 9. Germline V gene data show CDR1 as SGHRS and CDR2 as YFSETQ. The CDR3 reads CASSSTGTSSDEQFF. The CDR3 coding sequence is TGCGCCAGCAGCTCTACCGGGACTAGCAGCGATGAGCAGTTCTTC.

The chain recombines TRBV11-3 with TRBJ2-1; 9 bases are shared with TRBD1. In germline, CDR1 is SGHNT, CDR2 YENEEA. Trimming cost V 5 bases and J 9 bases; bases outside gene matches: 20. The CDR3 runs 18 residues. The CDR3 DNA reads as TGTGCCAGCAGCAGGGATCCGCCTCCGGGACAGGGCATCATTGAGCAGTTCTTC. Translating gives CASSRDPPPGQGIIEQFF.

The J gene is TRBJ1-2, the V gene TRBV6-5; 11 nucleotides line up with TRBD1. V was clipped by 6 bases and J by 1 base; unmatched bases: 4. The CDR3 contains 15 residues. Germline lookup yields CDR1 MNHEY and CDR2 SVGAGI. The CDR3: CASSRGTGGNYGYTF. For the CDR3, the DNA is TGTGCCAGCAGCCGAGGGACAGGGGGTAACTATGGCTACACCTTC.

The chain has TRBV7-2 and TRBJ2-5; D gene uncertain. CDR1 and CDR2 from the germline V gene are SGHTA and FQGNSA. V lost 4 bases and J 2 bases, leaving 5 bases between the germline ends. The CDR3 spans 12 residues. The CDR3 region is CASSSSQETQYF. The CDR3 DNA reads TGTGCCAGCAGCTCTTCTCAAGAGACCCAGTACTTC.

V gene TRBV27 combines with J gene TRBJ1-5; weak D call: TRBD1 (5 bases). Trimming pared 4 bases from V and 2 bases from J, leaving 9 bases between. Germline V gene lookup returns CDR1 MNHEY and CDR2 SMNVEV (reference sequence). CDR3 length equals 14 residues. The chain's CDR3 is CASSSGIGNQPQHF. CDR3 DNA: TGTGCCAGCAGTTCAGGGATAGGCAATCAGCCCCAGCATTTT.